The rows below give T cell receptor beta chains drawn from one sample of a study of early T cells in non-severe SARS-CoV-2 infection. Using its own MiXCR run on the 5' RACE reads, TCRdb lists one record per CDR3 protein. The data hold approximately 76,000 distinct CDR3 sequences, with around an eighth observed a single time. Sequencing used whole blood. These receptors all stem from an adult who was a healthcare worker with PCR-confirmed SARS-CoV-2 infection or an uninfected control (not recorded which). CDR3s include the opening cysteine and the closing phenylalanine or tryptophan. A D gene is named only where the DNA matches it firmly. Size values are once, few and many counts, or a class for expanded clones, and some rows have none.

v_gene: TRBV6-5; abundance: many; j_gene: TRBJ1-1; d_gene: -; CDR3nt: TGTGCCAGCAGTTACTCGGAAGATCCGGGAGGCACTGAAGCTTTCTTT; CDR3aa: CASSYSEDPGGTEAFF
v_gene: TRBV4-2; abundance: many; j_gene: TRBJ2-2; d_gene: -; CDR3nt: TGTGCCAGCAGCCAAGCAGGGACCGGGGAGCTGTTTTTT; CDR3aa: CASSQAGTGELFF
v_gene: TRBV12-3/TRBV12-4; abundance: many; j_gene: TRBJ2-3; d_gene: TRBD2; CDR3nt: TGTGCCAGCAGGGGACTAGCGAAAGATACGCAGTATTTT; CDR3aa: CASRGLAKDTQYF
v_gene: TRBV12-3/TRBV12-4; abundance: many; j_gene: TRBJ2-1; d_gene: -; CDR3nt: TGTGCCAGCACCTTTGGCAATGAGCAGTTCTTC; CDR3aa: CASTFGNEQFF
v_gene: TRBV11-2; abundance: many; j_gene: TRBJ2-5; d_gene: -; CDR3nt: TGTGCCAGCAGCTTAGGGACCCCCGGGGAGACCCAGTACTTC; CDR3aa: CASSLGTPGETQYF
v_gene: TRBV5-1; abundance: many; j_gene: TRBJ2-1; d_gene: -; CDR3nt: TGCGCCAGCAGCTTCTCCGGGGGCCAGGGTGGCGATGAGCAGTTCTTC; CDR3aa: CASSFSGGQGGDEQFF
v_gene: TRBV12-3/TRBV12-4; abundance: many; j_gene: TRBJ2-2; d_gene: TRBD1; CDR3nt: TGTGCCAGCAGTTCCGACAGGGGGCTCAACACCGGGGAGCTGTTTTTT; CDR3aa: CASSSDRGLNTGELFF
v_gene: TRBV30; abundance: many; j_gene: TRBJ2-7; d_gene: -; CDR3nt: TGTGCCTGGAGTGTACCGGAGAAGGGAACCTACGAGCAGTACTTC; CDR3aa: CAWSVPEKGTYEQYF
v_gene: TRBV27; abundance: many; j_gene: TRBJ2-3; d_gene: -; CDR3nt: TGTGCCAGCTTTTCCTGGAGCACAGATACGCAGTATTTT; CDR3aa: CASFSWSTDTQYF
v_gene: TRBV10-2; abundance: -; j_gene: TRBJ2-1; d_gene: TRBD1; CDR3nt: TGCGCCAGCGGGCTTAAGGGACAGATTATGAATGAGCAGTTCTTC; CDR3aa: CASGLKGQIMNEQFF
v_gene: TRBV9; abundance: many; j_gene: TRBJ2-7; d_gene: TRBD2; CDR3nt: TGTGCCAGCAGCGCTAGTGGGCTGGCGGGAGGCGAGCAGTACTTC; CDR3aa: CASSASGLAGGEQYF
v_gene: TRBV5-4; abundance: many; j_gene: TRBJ2-7; d_gene: TRBD2; CDR3nt: TGTGCCAGCAGCTTGTCCCTAGCGGGAGGCGGGGCCTACGAGCAGTACTTC; CDR3aa: CASSLSLAGGGAYEQYF
v_gene: TRBV29-1; abundance: few; j_gene: TRBJ2-3; d_gene: -; CDR3nt: TGCAGCGTTGAAGGACCAGCTAACTTT; CDR3aa: CSVEGPANF
v_gene: TRBV6-4; abundance: many; j_gene: TRBJ2-3; d_gene: TRBD2; CDR3nt: TGTGCCAGCAGTGACTCAAGCGGGGGGGGATCAGATACGCAGTATTTT; CDR3aa: CASSDSSGGGSDTQYF
v_gene: TRBV27; abundance: many; j_gene: TRBJ2-1; d_gene: TRBD1; CDR3nt: TGTGCCAGCAACCAACAGGGGGGTCTTTACAATGAGCAGTTCTTC; CDR3aa: CASNQQGGLYNEQFF
v_gene: TRBV11-2; abundance: many; j_gene: TRBJ2-7; d_gene: -; CDR3nt: TGTGCCAGCAGTACCGGGACGTCCCACGACGAGCAGTACTTC; CDR3aa: CASSTGTSHDEQYF
v_gene: TRBV12-3/TRBV12-4; abundance: -; j_gene: TRBJ1-5; d_gene: -; CDR3nt: TGTGCCAGCAGATGGGGGGGCAATCAGCCCCAGCATTTT; CDR3aa: CASRWGGNQPQHF
v_gene: TRBV12-5; abundance: many; j_gene: TRBJ1-4; d_gene: TRBD1; CDR3nt: TGTGCTAGTGGTTTCTTCGGGACAGGGGCTTTAGAAAAACTGTTTTTT; CDR3aa: CASGFFGTGALEKLFF
v_gene: TRBV29-1; abundance: few; j_gene: TRBJ2-7; d_gene: -; CDR3nt: TGCAGCGTTGAGGACCCCTACGAGCAGTACTTC; CDR3aa: CSVEDPYEQYF
v_gene: TRBV6-5; abundance: -; j_gene: TRBJ2-5; d_gene: -; CDR3nt: TGTGCCAGCAGCCACTTCCCAGGGGTCCAAGAGACCCAGTACTTC; CDR3aa: CASSHFPGVQETQYF
v_gene: TRBV2; abundance: many; j_gene: TRBJ2-3; d_gene: TRBD1; CDR3nt: TGTGCCAGCAGGACAGGGGCGACAGATACGCAGTATTTT; CDR3aa: CASRTGATDTQYF
v_gene: TRBV6-5; abundance: -; j_gene: TRBJ1-3; d_gene: -; CDR3nt: TGTGCCAGCAGGAAAACCTCTGGAAACACCATATATTTT; CDR3aa: CASRKTSGNTIYF
v_gene: TRBV15; abundance: many; j_gene: TRBJ1-1; d_gene: -; CDR3nt: TGTGCCACCAGCAGAGATGGCGGGGCTGAAGCTTTCTTT; CDR3aa: CATSRDGGAEAFF
v_gene: TRBV9; abundance: -; j_gene: TRBJ2-2; d_gene: -; CDR3nt: TGTGCCAGCAGCGTTTACAGACTGAACACCGGGGAGCTGTTTTTT; CDR3aa: CASSVYRLNTGELFF
v_gene: TRBV7-9; abundance: many; j_gene: TRBJ1-5; d_gene: -; CDR3nt: TGTGCCAGCAGCTTAGGGGGGGCAGGACAGCCCCAGCATTTT; CDR3aa: CASSLGGAGQPQHF
v_gene: TRBV2; abundance: -; j_gene: TRBJ2-6; d_gene: -; CDR3nt: TGTGCCAGCCAGGGATACCCTGGGGCCAACGTCCTGACTTTC; CDR3aa: CASQGYPGANVLTF
v_gene: TRBV7-9; abundance: many; j_gene: TRBJ2-2; d_gene: -; CDR3nt: TGTGCCAGCAGGACAGGGAACACCGGGGAGCTGTTTTTT; CDR3aa: CASRTGNTGELFF
v_gene: TRBV7-2; abundance: -; j_gene: TRBJ2-2; d_gene: -; CDR3nt: TGTGCCAGCAGCTTAGACCGTCGGGAGCTGTTTTTT; CDR3aa: CASSLDRRELFF
v_gene: TRBV7-9; abundance: many; j_gene: TRBJ1-4; d_gene: -; CDR3nt: TGTGCCAGCAGCTTAGCGGGCGATGAAAAACTGTTTTTT; CDR3aa: CASSLAGDEKLFF
v_gene: TRBV6-5; abundance: -; j_gene: TRBJ2-5; d_gene: -; CDR3nt: TGTGCCAGCAGTCAGCAGGCGCGGATCCAAGAGACCCAGTACTTC; CDR3aa: CASSQQARIQETQYF
v_gene: TRBV6-6; abundance: many; j_gene: TRBJ1-2; d_gene: -; CDR3nt: TGTGCCACCTTGACATCCAGGGAAGGCTACACCTTC; CDR3aa: CATLTSREGYTF
v_gene: TRBV12-3/TRBV12-4; abundance: many; j_gene: TRBJ2-7; d_gene: -; CDR3nt: TGTGCCAGCAGTAGTGGGGGCGAGCAGTACTTC; CDR3aa: CASSSGGEQYF
v_gene: TRBV6-5; abundance: many; j_gene: TRBJ1-1; d_gene: -; CDR3nt: TGTGCCAGCAGTTACTCGAGGAGCGGAACTGAAGCTTTCTTT; CDR3aa: CASSYSRSGTEAFF
v_gene: TRBV11-2; abundance: many; j_gene: TRBJ2-2; d_gene: -; CDR3nt: TGTGCCAGCAGCTTCGCCTGGACAGCGAACACCGGGGAGCTGTTTTTT; CDR3aa: CASSFAWTANTGELFF
v_gene: TRBV29-1; abundance: many; j_gene: TRBJ1-4; d_gene: TRBD1; CDR3nt: TGCAGCGTTGAAGATGCGGCAGGGGGCCAAAATGAAAAACTGTTTTTT; CDR3aa: CSVEDAAGGQNEKLFF
v_gene: TRBV6-2/TRBV6-3; abundance: many; j_gene: TRBJ1-2; d_gene: TRBD1; CDR3nt: TGTGCCAGCAGTTACGAGACAGGGCCTTTCGATGGCTACACCTTC; CDR3aa: CASSYETGPFDGYTF
v_gene: TRBV6-6; abundance: many; j_gene: TRBJ2-4; d_gene: TRBD1; CDR3nt: TGTGCCAGCAGTTACTCGGGACAGGGAGACATTCAGTACTTC; CDR3aa: CASSYSGQGDIQYF
v_gene: TRBV28; abundance: many; j_gene: TRBJ1-3; d_gene: -; CDR3nt: TGTGCCAGCAGTTTAATCGCAGGAACCTTCTCTGGAAACACCATATATTTT; CDR3aa: CASSLIAGTFSGNTIYF
v_gene: TRBV20-1; abundance: many; j_gene: TRBJ2-5; d_gene: -; CDR3nt: TGCAGTGCTGACCGGCCCCAAGAGACCCAGTACTTC; CDR3aa: CSADRPQETQYF
v_gene: TRBV6-5; abundance: many; j_gene: TRBJ2-7; d_gene: TRBD2; CDR3nt: TGTGCCAGCAGCGCCCTAGCGGGGGCCTACGAGCAGTACTTC; CDR3aa: CASSALAGAYEQYF
v_gene: TRBV29-1; abundance: many; j_gene: TRBJ1-5; d_gene: TRBD1; CDR3nt: TGCAGCGTGGGGTCAGGGGGATATCAGCCCCAGCATTTT; CDR3aa: CSVGSGGYQPQHF
v_gene: TRBV28; abundance: many; j_gene: TRBJ2-3; d_gene: TRBD2; CDR3nt: TGTGCCAGCAGTTCCGGGACTAGCGGGAGAAGGACCACAGATACGCAGTATTTT; CDR3aa: CASSSGTSGRRTTDTQYF
v_gene: TRBV15; abundance: many; j_gene: TRBJ2-7; d_gene: TRBD1; CDR3nt: TGTGCCACCAGCAGGGGGGCCGGGACAGGGGCCTACGAGCAGTACTTC; CDR3aa: CATSRGAGTGAYEQYF
v_gene: TRBV29-1; abundance: -; j_gene: TRBJ1-2; d_gene: -; CDR3nt: TGCAGCTTCGTACACCTTAACTATGGCTACACCTTC; CDR3aa: CSFVHLNYGYTF
v_gene: TRBV10-2; abundance: -; j_gene: TRBJ1-1; d_gene: -; CDR3nt: TGCGCCAGCAGTGAGAGGGGCACTGAAGCTTTCTTT; CDR3aa: CASSERGTEAFF
v_gene: TRBV7-8; abundance: many; j_gene: TRBJ2-4; d_gene: -; CDR3nt: TGTGCCAGCAGCTTAGAGGGTGGGTCAGCCAAAAACATTCAGTACTTC; CDR3aa: CASSLEGGSAKNIQYF
v_gene: TRBV11-1; abundance: many; j_gene: TRBJ2-5; d_gene: TRBD1; CDR3nt: TGTGCCAGCAGCGGACAGGGCCCTTTAGGAGAGACCCAGTACTTC; CDR3aa: CASSGQGPLGETQYF
v_gene: TRBV12-3/TRBV12-4; abundance: -; j_gene: TRBJ1-2; d_gene: TRBD1; CDR3nt: TGTGCCAGCGGGTGGGACAGGGAAAACTATGGCTACACCTTC; CDR3aa: CASGWDRENYGYTF
v_gene: TRBV2; abundance: many; j_gene: TRBJ2-2; d_gene: TRBD1; CDR3nt: TGTGCCAGCAGTGAATTAGGACAGGGGGACACCGGGGAGCTGTTTTTT; CDR3aa: CASSELGQGDTGELFF
v_gene: TRBV4-2; abundance: medium-sized; j_gene: TRBJ2-3; d_gene: -; CDR3nt: TGTGCCAGCAGCCAAGGGCCAGCGGGCGGCACAGATACGCAGTATTTT; CDR3aa: CASSQGPAGGTDTQYF
v_gene: TRBV12-3/TRBV12-4; abundance: many; j_gene: TRBJ2-1; d_gene: -; CDR3nt: TGTGCCAGCGGGCGGGGCATTGAGCAGTTCTTC; CDR3aa: CASGRGIEQFF
v_gene: TRBV19; abundance: many; j_gene: TRBJ1-5; d_gene: -; CDR3nt: TGTGCCAGTAGTATATGGGACACAATGGCTCAGCCCCAGCATTTT; CDR3aa: CASSIWDTMAQPQHF
v_gene: TRBV15; abundance: many; j_gene: TRBJ1-2; d_gene: -; CDR3nt: TGTGCCACCAGCAGAGTGGGTGATGGCTATGGCTACACCTTC; CDR3aa: CATSRVGDGYGYTF
v_gene: TRBV12-2; abundance: many; j_gene: TRBJ2-5; d_gene: -; CDR3nt: TGTGCAAGTCGCTTAGATCGAGGGGCAATAGAGACCCAGTACTTC; CDR3aa: CASRLDRGAIETQYF
v_gene: TRBV3-1; abundance: many; j_gene: TRBJ2-6; d_gene: -; CDR3nt: TGTGCCAGCAGGGCCGACCCTACCTCTGGGGCCAACGTCCTGACTTTC; CDR3aa: CASRADPTSGANVLTF
v_gene: TRBV12-3/TRBV12-4; abundance: few; j_gene: TRBJ1-1; d_gene: -; CDR3nt: TGTGCCAGCAGTGCCCCGGGGGTCACTGAAGCTTTCTTT; CDR3aa: CASSAPGVTEAFF
v_gene: TRBV27; abundance: few; j_gene: TRBJ2-1; d_gene: TRBD1; CDR3nt: TGTGCCAGCAGTTTATTCACAAGGGGGCAACAAGGTCTTGAGCAGTTCTTC; CDR3aa: CASSLFTRGQQGLEQFF
v_gene: TRBV29-1; abundance: many; j_gene: TRBJ2-7; d_gene: -; CDR3nt: TGCAGCGTTGCGACGGGAGAACGATACGAGCAGTACTTC; CDR3aa: CSVATGERYEQYF
v_gene: TRBV11-2; abundance: few; j_gene: TRBJ2-7; d_gene: TRBD1; CDR3nt: TGTGCCAGCAGCCGGTCCGGGACAGGGGGTATTTACTACGAGCAGTACTTC; CDR3aa: CASSRSGTGGIYYEQYF